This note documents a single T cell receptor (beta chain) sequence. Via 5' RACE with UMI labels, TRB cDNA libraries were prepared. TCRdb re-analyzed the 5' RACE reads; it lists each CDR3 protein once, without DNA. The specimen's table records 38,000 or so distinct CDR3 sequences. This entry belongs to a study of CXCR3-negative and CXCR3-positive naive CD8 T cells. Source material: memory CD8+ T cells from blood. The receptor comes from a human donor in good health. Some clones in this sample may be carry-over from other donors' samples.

The CDR3: CSVEDQGVNYGYTF. The chain is built from TRBV29-1 and TRBJ1-2. CDR3 size: 14 residues. Germline V gene lookup returns CDR1 SQVTM and CDR2 ANQGSEA.